Shown below are 27 T cell receptor beta chains from a single sample sequenced in a study of metastatic and nonmetastatic thyroid tumors. Before thyroid surgery, none of the patients had received any treatment. TCRdb reassembled clones from the PCR reads with MiXCR. The sample has about 20,000 clones; 15% to 18% are singletons. Sequenced input: blood. These TCRs come from a female donor with papillary thyroid cancer or a benign thyroid nodule (not recorded which). Some clones in this sample may be carry-over from other donors' samples.

In this sample, this clone turned up a few times. The CDR3 coding sequence is TGTGCCAGCAGCACCGGGCCTAACTACGAGCAGTACTTC. Translated, it gives CASSTGPNYEQYF. V is TRBV2 and J is TRBJ2-7; D is unclear. Germline V gives CDR1 SNHLY, CDR2 FYNNEI. Trimming left V 6 bases short and J 3 bases short, with 12 bases between. CDR3 length equals 13 residues.

This clone appeared a few times. A much more abundant neighbour one base away suggests this may be a read error. Additional DNA sequences in this sample encode the identical CDR3. The chain uses TRBV29-1 and TRBJ2-1; D is perhaps TRBD1 (6 bases). Germline CDR1 is SQVTM and CDR2 is ANQGSEA. The CDR3 is 13 residues long. CDR3 sequence (DNA): TGCAGCTGGGGGCTGACTACGAGTCGTGAGCAGTTCTTT. This codes for CSWGLTTSREQFF.

This clone has more than one count but fewer than ten. The CDR3 is CASSPGGPANYGYTF. CDR3 nucleotides: TGTGCCAGCAGCCCAGGGGGGCCAGCTAACTATGGCTACACCTTC. This sequence joins TRBV28 and TRBJ1-2; 7 nucleotides line up with TRBD1. CDR3 length: 15 residues. Germline V gene data show CDR1 as MDHEN and CDR2 as SYDVKM. J gave up 0 bases and V 6 bases, and 7 bases lay outside the gene matches.

This clone showed up many times. Possible read error: a much larger clone is one base away. The V gene is TRBV5-1, the J gene TRBJ2-3; D unclear. The CDR3 is made up of 19 amino acids. Trimming cost V 6 bases and J 1 base, with 27 bases left between them. Per germline, CDR1 SGHRS and CDR2 YFSETQ. In nucleotides, the CDR3 is TGCGCCAGCAAACCAGACCCGGGTTTTGCGGTAGGTGGCACAGATACGCAGTATTTT. Protein product: CASKPDPGFAVGGTDTQYF. The whole variable domain, remainder taken from reference TRBV5-1 and TRBJ2-3, is KAGVTQTPRYLIKTRGQQVTLSCSPISGHRSVSWYQQTPGQGLQFLFEYFSETQRNKGNFPGRFSGRQFSNSRSEMNVSTLELGDSALYLCASKPDPGFAVGGTDTQYFGPGTRLTVL.

The chain uses TRBV11-1 and TRBJ1-6; no firm D call. The CDR3 is made up of 15 amino acids. Germline V gives CDR1 SGHAT, CDR2 FQDESV (reference sequence). Trimming stripped 3 bases from V and 9 bases from J, with 15 bases between. Here the CDR3 DNA reads TGTGCCAGCAGCTTGGTGACACGGATACTTTCACCCCTCCACTTT. This codes for CASSLVTRILSPLHF.

There are many counts of this clone. The V call is TRBV5-4, the J call TRBJ1-1, with TRBD1 matching over 9 bases. The length of the CDR3 is 13 residues. V gave up 5 bases and J gave up 4 bases; unmatched junction bases: 3. Germline assignment: CDR1 SGHNT and CDR2 YYREEE (reference sequence). Written as DNA, the CDR3 is TGTGCCAGCAGATTACAGGGGGCCACTGAAGCTTTCTTT. Protein product: CASRLQGATEAFF. Complete variable domain (other parts from reference TRBV5-4 and TRBJ1-1): ETGVTQSPTHLIKTRGQQVTLRCSSQSGHNTVSWYQQALGQGPQFIFQYYREEENGRGNFPPRFSGLQFPNYSSELNVNALELDDSALYLCASRLQGATEAFFGQGTRLTVV.

At least ten counts were recorded for this clone. J is TRBJ2-1 and V is TRBV20-1; 9 nucleotides line up with TRBD1. Unmatched junction bases numbered 4, after V lost 2 bases and J lost 2 bases. Germline assignment: CDR1 DFQATT and CDR2 SNEGSKA (reference sequence). CDR3 length equals 15 residues. The CDR3 here is CSARTRDRAYNEQFF. Written as DNA, the CDR3 is TGCAGTGCTAGAACCCGGGACAGGGCCTACAATGAGCAGTTCTTC.

This clone appeared a few times. As DNA, the CDR3 is TGTGCCAGCAGACGCGGGACAGGGCCGTATGGCTACACCTTC. Translating gives CASRRGTGPYGYTF. The V gene is TRBV6-1, the J gene TRBJ1-2, with TRBD1 identical over 9 bases. The CDR3 loop spans 14 amino acids. Germline lookup yields CDR1 MNHNS and CDR2 SASEGT. V was pared by 6 bases and J by 5 bases, with 7 bases of the junction left unmatched.

This clone was detected a few times. This sequence joins TRBV28 and TRBJ1-4; D perhaps matches TRBD1 (6 bases). The V and J ends lost 7 bases and 4 bases respectively, with 10 bases between them. Per the germline V gene, CDR1 is MDHEN and CDR2 is SYDVKM. The CDR3 sequence is 13 residues long. CDR3 amino acids: CASKGGGNEKLFF. The CDR3, as DNA: TGTGCCAGCAAAGGGGGGGGTAATGAAAAACTGTTTTTT.

Note on this clone: A read error is likely, as this CDR3 ends without the conserved phenylalanine or tryptophan. The rearrangement uses TRBV18 and TRBJ1-2; D perhaps matches TRBD1 (6 bases). Germline V gene lookup returns CDR1 KGHSH and CDR2 LQKENI. The V end lost 3 bases, the J end lost 4 bases, and 15 bases lay between the germline ends. CDR3 size: 15 residues. The CDR3 sequence: CASSPPTGQIYGYTS. DNA of the CDR3: TGTGCCAGCTCACCGCCTACAGGACAGATCTATGGCTACACCTCC.

The sample holds a few counts of this clone. The genes are TRBV6-5 and TRBJ1-2, with D perhaps TRBD1 (6 bases). CDR1 is MNHEY and CDR2 is SVGAGI in the germline V gene. The CDR3 contains 17 residues. The V end lost 1 base, the J end lost 4 bases, and 19 bases lay between the germline ends. CDR3 nucleotide sequence: TGTGCCAGCAGTTACTTACAGGGCCACCGCCTAGGCTATGGCTACACCTTC. Encoded protein: CASSYLQGHRLGYGYTF.

This clone showed up many times. The J gene is TRBJ2-1, the V gene TRBV19; 7 bases align to TRBD2. Germline CDR1 reads LNHDA; CDR2 reads SQIVND (reference sequence). Losses at the gene ends were 7 bases for V and 9 bases for J; bases not matched to a gene: 9. CDR3 length equals 13 residues. The CDR3 DNA follows: TGTGCCAGTAACCCCGGGACTACTCTTGAGCAGTTCTTC. This translates into CASNPGTTLEQFF.

This clone is termed medium-sized (0.01 to 0.1%). This chain uses TRBV6-5 with TRBJ2-3; 8 bases align to TRBD2. The V and J ends lost 6 bases and 1 base, in that order; junction bases with no gene match: 12. The CDR3 is made up of 17 amino acids. CDR1 is MNHEY and CDR2 is SVGAGI in the germline V gene. The CDR3 region has the DNA TGTGCCAGCAGACGAAAACTAGCGGCCCTACGCACAGATACGCAGTATTTT. Amino acids: CASRRKLAALRTDTQYF.

In this sample, this clone turned up many times. The CDR3 DNA is TGCAGTGCTATACGTGGTGGAGGGGGCGAGGAGACCCAGTACTTC. Its translation is CSAIRGGGGEETQYF. This sequence joins TRBV20-1 and TRBJ2-5; maybe TRBD1 (7 bases). Germline CDR1 and CDR2: DFQATT and SNEGSKA (reference sequence). V shed 4 bases and J shed 5 bases, with 20 bases lying between them. The CDR3 contains 15 residues.

This clone was recorded many times. The rearrangement links TRBV2 to TRBJ1-1; D ambiguous. The V end was cut by 7 bases, the J end by 0 bases, with 12 bases between. The length of the CDR3 is 14 residues. CDR1 is SNHLY, CDR2 FYNNEI, per germline. The CDR3 nucleotides read TGTGCCAGCACCGGTCCAGGCCTGAACACTGAAGCTTTCTTT. Translating gives CASTGPGLNTEAFF.

This clone was seen at least ten times. The chain couples TRBV7-9 to TRBJ2-3; 7 bases fit TRBD2. The germline CDR1 and CDR2 sequences are SEHNR and FQNEAQ (reference sequence). The CDR3 totals 12 residues. The junction had 6 bases not matched to a gene; V was cut back by 11 bases and J by 4 bases. This CDR3 reads CAASGAADTQYF. The CDR3 DNA sequence: TGTGCCGCGAGCGGGGCGGCAGATACGCAGTATTTT.

This clone was seen repeatedly, ten times or more. The chain recombines TRBV7-9 with TRBJ2-5, with 7 bases aligning to TRBD2. CDR3 size: 15 residues. Germline V gene lookup returns CDR1 SEHNR and CDR2 FQNEAQ (reference sequence). The ends lost 2 bases at V and 4 bases at J; junction bases unmatched: 7. CDR3 loop: CASSLPSGGGETQYF. In nucleotides, the CDR3 is TGTGCCAGCAGCTTACCTTCGGGGGGAGGAGAGACCCAGTACTTC.

This clone was picked up a small number of times. The V gene is TRBV18, the J gene TRBJ1-6; the match to TRBD1 covers 9 bases. V lost 1 base to trimming and J lost 5 bases; unmatched junction nucleotides: 3. This CDR3 has 16 residues. Germline lookup yields CDR1 KGHSH and CDR2 LQKENI. CDR3 protein: CASSPRTGVNNSPLHF. The CDR3 nucleotides read TGTGCCAGCTCACCACGGACAGGGGTTAATAATTCACCCCTCCACTTT.

This clone has at least ten counts. J is TRBJ2-2 and V is TRBV7-3, with TRBD1 matching over 8 bases. Germline CDR1 reads SGHTA; CDR2 reads FQGTGA. The V gene end was trimmed by 1 base and the J gene end by 5 bases; junction bases not matched to a gene: 6. This CDR3 spans 16 amino acids. The CDR3 DNA is TGTGCCAGCAGCTTAAAGGCAGGGGGCATGACCGGGGAGCTGTTTTTT. This gives the protein CASSLKAGGMTGELFF.

The V and J genes are TRBV5-1 and TRBJ2-7; 10 positions match TRBD2. Looked up from germline, CDR1 is SGHRS and CDR2 is YFSETQ. Trimming at V came to 4 bases and at J to 7 bases, leaving 11 bases not matched to a gene. There are 15 residues in the CDR3. CDR3 protein: CASSPTSGELREQYF. The CDR3 nucleotides are TGCGCCAGCAGCCCCACTAGCGGGGAACTGAGGGAGCAGTACTTC.

Ten or more counts support this clone. This chain connects TRBV18 to TRBJ2-7; the D is unclear. Trimming pared 5 bases from V and 0 bases from J, leaving 11 bases between. CDR3 length equals 14 residues. From germline, CDR1 is KGHSH and CDR2 LQKENI. CDR3 bases: TGTGCCAGCTCATCCAGCAGGAGCTCCTACGAGCAGTACTTC. Its protein is CASSSSRSSYEQYF.

This clone occurred many times. V gene TRBV5-1 combines with J gene TRBJ1-1, with D perhaps TRBD1 (6 bases). Looked up from germline, CDR1 is SGHRS and CDR2 is YFSETQ. The CDR3 loop spans 16 amino acids. Trimming shortened V by 4 bases and J by 5 bases, and 21 bases separated the two germline ends. The CDR3 sequence is CASSVGDTSVMTEAFF. CDR3 coding DNA: TGCGCCAGCAGCGTAGGGGACACCTCCGTTATGACTGAAGCTTTCTTT.

The table lists this clone with many counts. The rearrangement uses TRBV7-2 and TRBJ2-3; weak D call: TRBD2 (6 bases). CDR3 size: 15 residues. Trimming left V 2 bases short and J 0 bases short, with 9 bases between. The V gene's germline CDR1 is SGHTA and CDR2 FQGNSA. The CDR3 sequence is CASSLWRDSTDTQYF. For the CDR3, the DNA is TGTGCCAGCAGCTTATGGCGGGATAGCACAGATACGCAGTATTTT. Combining the CDR3 with reference TRBV7-2 and TRBJ2-3 gives the whole variable domain GAGVSQSPSNKVTEKGKDVELRCDPISGHTALYWYRQSLGQGLEFLIYFQGNSAPDKSGLPSDRFSAERTGGSVSTLTIQRTQQEDSAVYLCASSLWRDSTDTQYFGPGTRLTVL.

This clone was seen a few times. The chain recombines TRBV6-1 with TRBJ1-4, with 9 bases matching TRBD1. CDR1 is MNHNS, CDR2 SASEGT, per germline. J gave up 7 bases and V 6 bases, and 12 bases lay outside the gene matches. The CDR3 totals 16 residues. CDR3 sequence reads: CASSRGGTGSCEKLFF. The CDR3 DNA reads as TGTGCCAGCAGCCGGGGGGGGACAGGGTCGTGTGAAAAACTGTTTTTT.

The chain couples TRBV7-9 to TRBJ2-7; 9 bases agree with TRBD1. The CDR3 contains 15 residues. Germline values: CDR1 SEHNR, CDR2 FQNEAQ (reference sequence). V shed 5 bases and J 0 bases; nucleotides not matched to a gene: 5. The CDR3 is CASSPRTGASYEQYF. CDR3 sequence (DNA): TGTGCCAGCAGCCCCCGGACAGGGGCCTCCTACGAGCAGTACTTC.

This clone appeared many times. J is TRBJ2-3 and V is TRBV5-1; 12 nucleotides match TRBD2. The V gene's germline CDR1 is SGHRS and CDR2 YFSETQ. The CDR3 is made up of 16 amino acids. The V segment lost 0 bases and the J segment 5 bases; nucleotides outside the gene matches: 4. The CDR3 DNA reads TGCGCCAGCAGCTTGGGACTAGCGGGAGTGTTAGATACGCAGTATTTT. It yields the protein CASSLGLAGVLDTQYF.

The gene calls are TRBV20-1 and TRBJ2-4, with D unresolved. This CDR3 is built from 14 residues. Deletions cut 3 bases from V and 0 bases from J, with 9 bases between. Germline CDR1 reads DFQATT; CDR2 reads SNEGSKA (reference sequence). CDR3 nucleotides: TGCAGTGCTAGGGCGGCAGTAGCCAAAAACATTCAGTACTTC. It yields the protein CSARAAVAKNIQYF.